These T cell receptor beta chains were read from a single sample in a study of T cell repertoires in cytomegalovirus infection. From the reads, TCRdb called clonotypes with MiXCR, one entry per CDR3 protein. Among around 300,000 distinct CDR3 sequences, 8% to 9.5% were seen once, and the ten largest hold approximately 4.7%. The sequencing sample was made of PBMCs. These receptors originate from a human donor in good health (CMV status not recorded). Some clones in this sample may be carry-over from other donors' samples. The CDR3 runs from the conserved cysteine through the conserved F or W.

V	J	CDR3
TRBV7-2	TRBJ2-7	CASSYDLAGGGEQYF
TRBV5-6	TRBJ1-1	CASSSQTGTMNTEAFF
TRBV12-3/TRBV12-4	TRBJ2-1	CASSFPPGPGRNEQFF
TRBV6-6	TRBJ1-5	CASSYSRGQEPQHF
TRBV19	TRBJ2-5	CASSGRTGGAGETQYF
TRBV7-2	TRBJ2-3	CASSLGIYRSTDTQYF
TRBV7-2	TRBJ1-5	CASTHVGALQPQHF
TRBV27	TRBJ1-4	CASSFSAREKLFF
TRBV27	TRBJ2-7	CASSNQERDEQYF
TRBV6-2/TRBV6-3	TRBJ2-1	CASTRQGASYNEQFF
TRBV6-5	TRBJ2-2	CASSPFVTGLNTGELFF
TRBV28	TRBJ1-6	CASRAVYNSPFHF
TRBV24-1	TRBJ1-5	CATSEAQINQPQHF
TRBV27	TRBJ1-1	CASSLGAVYTEAFF
TRBV19	TRBJ1-2	CARSIITGESGYTF
TRBV11-2	TRBJ2-2	CASSLIRPDTGELFF
TRBV10-3	TRBJ2-2	CAISEGVRNTGELFF
TRBV28	TRBJ2-7	CASRPVGSYEQYF
TRBV12-3/TRBV12-4	TRBJ2-1	CASSPGQLNEQFF
TRBV4-3	TRBJ2-7	CASSREISYEQYF
TRBV12-3/TRBV12-4	TRBJ2-7	CASSSPPGLLYF
TRBV20-1	TRBJ1-2	CSAQNGDRLWVGYTF
TRBV7-8	TRBJ2-5	CASSFGETQYF
TRBV12-3/TRBV12-4	TRBJ2-7	CASSSRTGGAKQYF
TRBV27	TRBJ2-7	CASALLPTSGNEQYF
TRBV2	TRBJ2-4	CASMSDGGDIQYF
TRBV4-1	TRBJ1-2	CASSQGEGRDYGYTF
TRBV4-3	TRBJ2-7	CASSPRTGEYEQYF
TRBV7-2	TRBJ2-3	CASSLWVSDTQYF
TRBV12-3/TRBV12-4	TRBJ1-1	CASSSTPRDTEAFF
TRBV7-3	TRBJ2-3	CASSTRGGNTDTQYF
TRBV30	TRBJ2-1	CACASYNEQFF
TRBV20-1	TRBJ2-5	CSASLDREETQYF
TRBV28	TRBJ2-1	CASTPGSYNEQFF
TRBV7-2	TRBJ2-5	CASSFPPGQGITQYF
TRBV11-3	TRBJ2-3	CASSRGPEQDTQYF
TRBV19	TRBJ2-7	CASSPLGAEQYF
TRBV7-2	TRBJ2-7	CASSLGFSGRLPGLAAYEQYF
TRBV7-9	TRBJ2-5	CASSKNGQGARETQYF
TRBV6-2/TRBV6-3	TRBJ2-5	CASSYSGAKQETQYF
TRBV20-1	TRBJ2-1	CSARAPGQVANEQFF
TRBV4-1	TRBJ2-7	CASSQPSGQSPYEQYF
TRBV11-2	TRBJ2-7	CASSLLQGRVNEQYF
TRBV19	TRBJ1-5	CASSLQGAGVPQHF
TRBV7-4	TRBJ2-2	CASSSNRATGELFF
TRBV6-2/TRBV6-3	TRBJ2-1	CASSKTGGMGYNEQFF
TRBV7-2	TRBJ2-2	CASSLAPSGINTGELFF
TRBV7-8	TRBJ2-1	CASSERPLRYNEQFF
TRBV12-3/TRBV12-4	TRBJ2-2	CASSLAIRAGELFF
TRBV7-3	TRBJ2-2	CASSPGTGGNGELFF
TRBV20-1	TRBJ2-3	CSANQPGRGRYF
TRBV11-2	TRBJ2-1	CASSPGAPLPSSYNEQFF
TRBV20-1	TRBJ2-7	CSAATSSGGFYEQYF
TRBV10-3	TRBJ2-2	CAIGQTGELFF
TRBV28	TRBJ1-1	CASSSRGAANTEAFF
TRBV7-2	TRBJ2-2	CASSRPFTGELFF
TRBV19	TRBJ2-2	CASSIKGAGELFF
TRBV28	TRBJ1-5	CASRIELWGGRSSGGNSNQPQHF
TRBV7-2	TRBJ1-2	CASSLSPTAYGYTF